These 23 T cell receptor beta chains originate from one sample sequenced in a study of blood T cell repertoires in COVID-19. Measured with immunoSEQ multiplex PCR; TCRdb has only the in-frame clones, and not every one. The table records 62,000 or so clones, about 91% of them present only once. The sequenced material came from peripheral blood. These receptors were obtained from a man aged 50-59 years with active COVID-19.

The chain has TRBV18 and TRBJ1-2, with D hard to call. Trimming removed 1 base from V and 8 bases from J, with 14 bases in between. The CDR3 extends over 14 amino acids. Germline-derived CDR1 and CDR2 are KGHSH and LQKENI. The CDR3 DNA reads TGTGCCAGCTCACCACTGGAACGGCGCGGCGGCTACACCTTC. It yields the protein CASSPLERRGGYTF.

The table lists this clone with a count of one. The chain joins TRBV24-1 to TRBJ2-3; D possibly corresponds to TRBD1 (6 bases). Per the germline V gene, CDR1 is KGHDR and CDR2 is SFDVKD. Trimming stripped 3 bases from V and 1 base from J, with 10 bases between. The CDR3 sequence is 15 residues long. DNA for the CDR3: TGTGCCACCAGTGATCCGGGACAAGGCACAGATACGCAGTATTTT. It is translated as CATSDPGQGTDTQYF.

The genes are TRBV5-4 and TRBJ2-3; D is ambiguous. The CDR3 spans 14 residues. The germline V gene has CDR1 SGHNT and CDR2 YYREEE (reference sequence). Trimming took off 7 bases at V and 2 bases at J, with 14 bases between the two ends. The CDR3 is CASSDSTSTDTQYF. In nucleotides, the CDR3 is TGTGCCAGCTCCGATAGTACCTCCACAGATACGCAGTATTTT.

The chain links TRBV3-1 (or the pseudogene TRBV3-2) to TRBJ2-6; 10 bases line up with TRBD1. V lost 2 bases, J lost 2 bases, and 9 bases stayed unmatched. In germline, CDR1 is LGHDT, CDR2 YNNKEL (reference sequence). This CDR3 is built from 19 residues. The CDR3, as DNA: TGTGCCAGCAGCCAAAGGTCCGGGACAGGGGCAGCTGGGGCCAACGTCCTGACTTTC. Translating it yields CASSQRSGTGAAGANVLTF.

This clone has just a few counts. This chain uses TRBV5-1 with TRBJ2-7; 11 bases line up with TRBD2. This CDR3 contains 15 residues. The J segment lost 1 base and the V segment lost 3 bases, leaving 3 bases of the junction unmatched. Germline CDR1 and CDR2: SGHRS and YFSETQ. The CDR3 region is CASSSRLAGSYEQYF. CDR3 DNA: TGCGCCAGCAGCTCCCGACTAGCGGGGTCCTACGAGCAGTACTTC.

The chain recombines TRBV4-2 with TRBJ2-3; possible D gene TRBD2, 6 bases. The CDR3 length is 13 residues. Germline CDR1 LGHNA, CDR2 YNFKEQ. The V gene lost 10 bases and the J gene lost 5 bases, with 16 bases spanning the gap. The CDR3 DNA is TGTGCCACCTCCCTTAGGGAGGAAGATACGCAGTATTTT. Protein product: CATSLREEDTQYF.

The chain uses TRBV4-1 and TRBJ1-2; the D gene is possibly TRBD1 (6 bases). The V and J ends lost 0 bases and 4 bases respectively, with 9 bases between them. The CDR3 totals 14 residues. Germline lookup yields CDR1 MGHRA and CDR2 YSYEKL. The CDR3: CASSQEDSVYGYTF. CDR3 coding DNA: TGCGCCAGCAGCCAAGAGGACAGTGTCTATGGCTACACCTTC.

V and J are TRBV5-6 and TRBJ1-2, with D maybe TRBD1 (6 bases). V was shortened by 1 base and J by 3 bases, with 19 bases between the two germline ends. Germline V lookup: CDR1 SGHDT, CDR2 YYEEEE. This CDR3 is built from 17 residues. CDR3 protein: CASSLKFWDNLHYGYTF. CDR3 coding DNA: TGTGCCAGCAGCTTGAAATTTTGGGACAACCTACACTATGGCTACACCTTC.

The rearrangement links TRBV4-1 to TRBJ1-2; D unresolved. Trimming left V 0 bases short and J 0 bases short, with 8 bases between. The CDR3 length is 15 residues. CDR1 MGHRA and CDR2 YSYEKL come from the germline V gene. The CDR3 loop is CASSQEAVANYGYTF. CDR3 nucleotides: TGCGCCAGCAGCCAAGAGGCAGTCGCTAACTATGGCTACACCTTC.

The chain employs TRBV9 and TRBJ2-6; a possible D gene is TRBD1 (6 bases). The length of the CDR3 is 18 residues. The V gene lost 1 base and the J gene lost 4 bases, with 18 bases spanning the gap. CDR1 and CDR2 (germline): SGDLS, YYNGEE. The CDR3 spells CASSVRTEDSLGANVLTF. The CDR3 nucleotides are TGTGCCAGCAGCGTACGGACAGAGGACAGCCTCGGGGCCAACGTCCTGACTTTC.

The CDR3 here is CASSWGVTTYEQYF. CDR3 in DNA: TGTGCCAGCTCATGGGGGGTCACCACCTACGAGCAGTACTTC. The J gene is TRBJ2-7, the V gene TRBV18; tentative D call: TRBD2 (6 bases). The V end was cut by 5 bases, the J end by 2 bases, with 13 bases between. This CDR3 spans 14 amino acids. Per germline, CDR1 KGHSH and CDR2 LQKENI. Full variable domain (outside the CDR3, taken from reference TRBV18 and TRBJ2-7): NAGVMQNPRHLVRRRGQEARLRCSPMKGHSHVYWYRQLPEEGLKFMVYLQKENIIDESGMPKERFSAEFPKEGPSILRIQQVVRGDSAAYFCASSWGVTTYEQYFGPGTRLTVT.

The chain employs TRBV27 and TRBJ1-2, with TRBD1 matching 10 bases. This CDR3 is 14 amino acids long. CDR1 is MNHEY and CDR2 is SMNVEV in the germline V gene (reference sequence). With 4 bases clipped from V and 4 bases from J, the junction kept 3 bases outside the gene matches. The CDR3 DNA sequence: TGTGCCAGCAGTTGGAGGACAGGGGGCTATGGCTACACCTTC. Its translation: CASSWRTGGYGYTF.

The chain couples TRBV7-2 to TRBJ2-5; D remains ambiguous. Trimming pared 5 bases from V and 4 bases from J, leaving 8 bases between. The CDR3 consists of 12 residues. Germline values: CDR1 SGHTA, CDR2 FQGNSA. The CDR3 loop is CASSQIRETQYF. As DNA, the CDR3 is TGTGCCAGCAGCCAGATTCGAGAGACCCAGTACTTC.

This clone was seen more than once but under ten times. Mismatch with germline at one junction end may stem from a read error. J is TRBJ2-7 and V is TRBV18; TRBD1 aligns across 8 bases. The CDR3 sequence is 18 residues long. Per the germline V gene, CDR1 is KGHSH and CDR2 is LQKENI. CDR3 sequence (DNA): TGTGCCAGCTCGCCACCCCCCCTTAGACAGGGGAGCTCCTACGAGCAGTACTTC. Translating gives CASSPPPLRQGSSYEQYF.

CDR3 nucleotides: TGTGCCAGCAGCCAGTATATCCTCGACAGGGTCGATGGCTACACCTTC. Residues: CASSQYILDRVDGYTF. V gene TRBV3-1 (or the pseudogene TRBV3-2) combines with J gene TRBJ1-2, with 7 bases fitting TRBD1. The CDR3 length is 16 residues. V was clipped by 3 bases and J by 6 bases; unmatched bases: 13. The germline V gene has CDR1 LGHDT and CDR2 YNNKEL (reference sequence).

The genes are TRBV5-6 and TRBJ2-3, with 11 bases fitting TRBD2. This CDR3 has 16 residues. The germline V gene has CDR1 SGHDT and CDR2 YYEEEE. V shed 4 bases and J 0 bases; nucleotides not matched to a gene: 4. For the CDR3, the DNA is TGTGCCAGCAGCCCGGGACTAGCGGAAAGCACAGATACGCAGTATTTT. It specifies CASSPGLAESTDTQYF. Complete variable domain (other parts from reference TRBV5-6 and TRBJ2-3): DAGVTQSPTHLIKTRGQQVTLRCSPKSGHDTVSWYQQALGQGPQFIFQYYEEEERQRGNFPDRFSGHQFPNYSSELNVNALLLGDSALYLCASSPGLAESTDTQYFGPGTRLTVL.

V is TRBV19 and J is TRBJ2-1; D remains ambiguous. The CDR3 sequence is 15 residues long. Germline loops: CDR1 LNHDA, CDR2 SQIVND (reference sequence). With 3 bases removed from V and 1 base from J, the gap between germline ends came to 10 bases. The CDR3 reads CASSIGAQSYNEQFF. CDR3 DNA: TGTGCCAGTAGTATTGGAGCTCAGTCCTACAATGAGCAGTTCTTC.

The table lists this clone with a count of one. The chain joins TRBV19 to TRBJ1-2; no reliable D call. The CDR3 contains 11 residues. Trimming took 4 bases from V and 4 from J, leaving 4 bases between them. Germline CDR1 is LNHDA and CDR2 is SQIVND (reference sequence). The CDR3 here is CASSTSYGYTF. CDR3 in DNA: TGTGCCAGTAGTACTTCCTATGGCTACACCTTC.

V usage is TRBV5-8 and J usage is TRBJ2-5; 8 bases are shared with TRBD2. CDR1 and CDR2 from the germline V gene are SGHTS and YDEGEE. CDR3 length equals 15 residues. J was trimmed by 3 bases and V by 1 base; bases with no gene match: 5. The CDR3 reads CASSLHGGDEETQYF. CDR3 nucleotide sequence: TGTGCCAGCAGCTTGCACGGGGGGGATGAAGAGACCCAGTACTTC.

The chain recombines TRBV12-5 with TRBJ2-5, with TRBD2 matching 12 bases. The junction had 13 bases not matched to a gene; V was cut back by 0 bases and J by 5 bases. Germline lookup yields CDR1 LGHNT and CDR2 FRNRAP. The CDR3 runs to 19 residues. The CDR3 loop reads CASGLVGLAGFAGAETQYF. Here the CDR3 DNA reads TGTGCTAGTGGTTTGGTAGGACTAGCGGGGTTCGCCGGGGCTGAGACCCAGTACTTC.

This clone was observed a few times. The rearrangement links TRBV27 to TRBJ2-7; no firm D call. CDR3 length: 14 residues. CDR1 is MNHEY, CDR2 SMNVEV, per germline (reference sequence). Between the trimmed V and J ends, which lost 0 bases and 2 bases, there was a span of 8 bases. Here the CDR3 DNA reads TGTGCCAGCAGTTTATCAGGAGTCCCCTACGAGCAGTACTTC. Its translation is CASSLSGVPYEQYF.

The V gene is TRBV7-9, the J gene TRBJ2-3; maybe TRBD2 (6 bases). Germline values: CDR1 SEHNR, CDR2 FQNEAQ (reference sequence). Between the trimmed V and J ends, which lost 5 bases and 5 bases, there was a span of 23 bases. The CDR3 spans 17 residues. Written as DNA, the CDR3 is TGTGCCAGCAGCCCCGTTGGGGGGACTCGAGGTTTAGATACGCAGTATTTT. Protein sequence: CASSPVGGTRGLDTQYF.

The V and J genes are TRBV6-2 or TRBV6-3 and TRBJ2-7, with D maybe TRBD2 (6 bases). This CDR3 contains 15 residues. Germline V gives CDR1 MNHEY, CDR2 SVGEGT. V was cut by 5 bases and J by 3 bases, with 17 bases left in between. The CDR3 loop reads CASSPNLAANYEQYF. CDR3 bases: TGTGCCAGCAGTCCAAATTTAGCGGCAAACTACGAGCAGTACTTC.